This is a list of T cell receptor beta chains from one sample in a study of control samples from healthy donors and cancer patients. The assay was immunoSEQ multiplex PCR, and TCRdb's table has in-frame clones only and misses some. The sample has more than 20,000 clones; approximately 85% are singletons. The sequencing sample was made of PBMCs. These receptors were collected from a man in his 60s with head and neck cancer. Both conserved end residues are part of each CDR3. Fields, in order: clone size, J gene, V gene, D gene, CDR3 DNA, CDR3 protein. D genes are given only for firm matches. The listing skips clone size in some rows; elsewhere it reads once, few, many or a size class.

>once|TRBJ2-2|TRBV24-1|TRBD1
TGTGCCACCAGCGCCGCCATGGGACAGGGGAAATCCGGGGAGCTGTTTTTT
CATSAAMGQGKSGELFF
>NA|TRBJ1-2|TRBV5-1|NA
TGCGCCAGCAGCACTGTGGGACCAACGGACTATGGCTACACCTTC
CASSTVGPTDYGYTF
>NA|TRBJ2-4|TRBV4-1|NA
TGCGCCAGCAGCCGCGGGGGACAGCCGATAGCCAAAAACATTCAGTACTTC
CASSRGGQPIAKNIQYF
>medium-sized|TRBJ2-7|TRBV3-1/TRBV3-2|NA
TGTGCCAGCAGCCAAGGTTTGGGCTCCTACGAGCAGTACTTC
CASSQGLGSYEQYF
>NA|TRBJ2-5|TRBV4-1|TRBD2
TGCGCCAGCAGCCAAGTGGTCCTAGCGGGAGGGGAGACCCAGTACTTC
CASSQVVLAGGETQYF
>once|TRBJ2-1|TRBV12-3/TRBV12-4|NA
TGTGCCAGCAGCGAATCAAAGGACAATGAGCAGTTCTTC
CASSESKDNEQFF
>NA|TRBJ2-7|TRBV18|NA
TGTGCCAGCTCACCACGGCTAGCCGACGAGCAGTACTTC
CASSPRLADEQYF
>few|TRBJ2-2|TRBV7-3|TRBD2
TGTGCCAGCAGCACGGGACTAGCGGGAGTAGGGACCGGGGAGCTGTTTTTT
CASSTGLAGVGTGELFF
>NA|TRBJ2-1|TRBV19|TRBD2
TGTGCCAGTAGTATAGCGGGAGGGCGTGAGCAGTTCTTC
CASSIAGGREQFF
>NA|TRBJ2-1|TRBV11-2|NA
TGTGCCAGCAGCTTGGAGGCAGGGACTTACAATGAGCAGTTCTTC
CASSLEAGTYNEQFF
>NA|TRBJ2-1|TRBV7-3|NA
TGTGCCAGCAGCGCCGCGACTGGGTACAATGAGCAGTTCTTC
CASSAATGYNEQFF
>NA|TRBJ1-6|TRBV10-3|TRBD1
TGTGCCATCAGAGGGACAGCCCAAAGGGATAATTCACCCCTCCACTTT
CAIRGTAQRDNSPLHF
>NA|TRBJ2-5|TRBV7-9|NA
TGTGCCAGCAGCTTAATGGGCAGTCAAGAGACCCAGTACTTC
CASSLMGSQETQYF
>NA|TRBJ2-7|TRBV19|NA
TGTGCCAGTAGTAACGGCGGCTACGAGCAGTACTTC
CASSNGGYEQYF
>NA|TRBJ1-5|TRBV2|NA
TGTGCCAGCAGTGCCGAGGGGGATCAGCCCCAGCATTTT
CASSAEGDQPQHF
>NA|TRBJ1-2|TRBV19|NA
TGTGCCAGTAGTATAGGGGGGACGGCCGGGAACTATGGCTACACCTTC
CASSIGGTAGNYGYTF
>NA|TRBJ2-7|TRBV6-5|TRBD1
TGTGCCAGCAGTTACGGGACAGTGGGCTACGAGCAGTACTTC
CASSYGTVGYEQYF
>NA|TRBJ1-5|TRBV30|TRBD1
TGTGCCTGGAGTGGACAGGGGGCCCAACAGCCCCAGCATTTT
CAWSGQGAQQPQHF
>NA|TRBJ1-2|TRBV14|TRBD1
TGTGCCAGCAGCCAAGAAAGTATTGGAGGGGGCGACTATGGCTACACCTTC
CASSQESIGGGDYGYTF
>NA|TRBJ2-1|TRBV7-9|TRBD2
TGTGCCAGCAGCTCACTAGCGGGGGCCTACAATGAGCAGTTCTTC
CASSSLAGAYNEQFF
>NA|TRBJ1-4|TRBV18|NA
TGTGCCAGCTCACCACTTTTACAAACTAATGAAAAACTGTTTTTT
CASSPLLQTNEKLFF